The 16 T cell receptor beta chains below all came from one sample that was sequenced in a study of identifying expanded T cells in peripheral blood. Sequencing was performed with immunoSEQ multiplex PCR; in TCRdb, only in-frame clones are kept and a portion is missing. The data hold about 100,000 clones, with approximately 88% observed a single time. Sequenced: blood. Every receptor here comes from a person aged 18 to 75 in good health.

In its sample, this clone was seen once. J is TRBJ2-4 and V is TRBV4-3; 7 nucleotides match TRBD2. Per germline, CDR1 LGHNA and CDR2 YSLEER. This CDR3 contains 16 residues. V shed 0 bases and J 7 bases; nucleotides not matched to a gene: 9. The CDR3 spells CASSQDTRGGMNIQYF. In nucleotides, the CDR3 is TGCGCCAGCAGCCAAGACACGAGGGGAGGGATGAACATTCAGTACTTC.

Details on this clone: One end of the junction varies from germline; a read error may be responsible. V and J are TRBV5-1 and TRBJ1-2; no clear D. This CDR3 has 15 amino acids. CDR1 SGHRS and CDR2 YFSETQ come from the germline V gene. The CDR3 DNA reads as TGTGCCAGCAGCTTTACGAGCGAGCCGAAATATGGCTACACCTTC. This translates into CASSFTSEPKYGYTF.

In DNA form, the CDR3 reads TGCAGCGTGGCACGTCACAGGGACCATTCCTATGGCTACACCTTC. Translated: CSVARHRDHSYGYTF. The chain carries TRBV29-1 and TRBJ1-2; possible D gene TRBD1, 6 bases. Trimming pared 6 bases from V and 4 bases from J, leaving 21 bases between. The CDR3 spans 15 residues. Germline V lookup: CDR1 SQVTM, CDR2 ANQGSEA. Based on the CDR3 plus reference TRBV29-1 and TRBJ1-2, the full variable domain is SAVISQKPSRDICQRGTSLTIQCQVDSQVTMMFWYRQQPGQSLTLIATANQGSEATYESGFVIDKFPISRPNLTFSTLTVSNMSPEDSSIYLCSVARHRDHSYGYTFGSGTRLTVV.

The rearrangement uses TRBV7-8 and TRBJ1-1, with TRBD1 matching over 7 bases. Germline CDR1 and CDR2: SGHVS and FQNEAQ. Trimming cost V 5 bases and J 10 bases; bases outside gene matches: 16. The CDR3 totals 15 residues. The CDR3 loop reads CASSPNLRQGFLAFF. CDR3 DNA: TGTGCCAGCAGCCCCAACCTTAGACAGGGCTTTCTAGCTTTCTTT.

This clone was seen just once. This chain uses TRBV9 with TRBJ1-1; D unclear. From germline, CDR1 is SGDLS and CDR2 YYNGEE. The CDR3 covers 16 residues. Deletions cut 0 bases from V and 5 bases from J, with 17 bases between. This CDR3 is CASSVDNEGRYTEAFF. For the CDR3, the DNA is TGTGCCAGCAGCGTAGATAATGAGGGCAGGTATACTGAAGCTTTCTTT. The complete variable domain, with remaining parts taken from reference TRBV9 and TRBJ1-1, reads DSGVTQTPKHLITATGQRVTLRCSPRSGDLSVYWYQQSLDQGLQFLIQYYNGEERAKGNILERFSAQQFPDLHSELNLSSLELGDSALYFCASSVDNEGRYTEAFFGQGTRLTVV.

The chain couples TRBV5-1 to TRBJ1-2; D is uncertain. Trimming pared 2 bases from V and 1 base from J, leaving 6 bases between. Germline lookup yields CDR1 SGHRS and CDR2 YFSETQ. This CDR3 region has 13 residues. The CDR3 reads CASSFGSNYGYTF. Here the CDR3 DNA reads TGCGCCAGCAGCTTTGGCAGTAACTATGGCTACACCTTC.

The V and J genes are TRBV2 and TRBJ2-1; the match to TRBD2 covers 9 bases. The ends lost 4 bases at V and 9 bases at J; junction bases unmatched: 10. The CDR3 spans 15 residues. Looked up from germline, CDR1 is SNHLY and CDR2 is FYNNEI. CDR3 nucleotide sequence: TGTGCCAGCAGTGGGGGCGGGAGGGAGTCTAGTGAGCAGTTCTTC. It encodes CASSGGGRESSEQFF.

The chain links TRBV7-9 to TRBJ1-1; D ambiguous. V lost 1 base and J lost 4, with 10 bases in between. The CDR3 covers 14 residues. Germline loops: CDR1 SEHNR, CDR2 FQNEAQ (reference sequence). CDR3 in DNA: TGTGCCAGCAGCTTAGTTGGCAGAGGCACTGAAGCTTTCTTT. Its translation: CASSLVGRGTEAFF. Variable domain in full (rest from reference TRBV7-9 and TRBJ1-1): DTGVSQNPRHKITKRGQNVTFRCDPISEHNRLYWYRQTLGQGPEFLTYFQNEAQLEKSRLLSDRFSAERPKGSFSTLEIQRTEQGDSAMYLCASSLVGRGTEAFFGQGTRLTVV.

The chain uses TRBV7-6 and TRBJ1-5; TRBD1 matches at 9 bases. Germline V gene sequence: CDR1 SGHVS, CDR2 FNYEAQ. This CDR3 contains 16 residues. V trimming: 5 bases; J trimming: 2 bases; junction bases outside the gene matches: 7. The CDR3 loop reads CASSLGTGSGNQPQHF. The CDR3 DNA reads as TGTGCCAGCAGCCTTGGGACAGGGAGTGGCAATCAGCCCCAGCATTTT.

This clone has a handful of counts. This sequence joins TRBV11-3 and TRBJ2-2; D is uncertain. The V end lost 0 bases, the J end lost 1 base, and 3 bases lay between the germline ends. This CDR3 is 14 amino acids long. Germline CDR1 and CDR2: SGHNT and YENEEA. The CDR3 DNA reads as TGTGCCAGCAGCTTAGAGGGGAACACCGGGGAGCTGTTTTTT. Amino acid sequence: CASSLEGNTGELFF.

The V and J genes are TRBV18 and TRBJ1-2; TRBD1 is a possible D gene (6 bases). V was trimmed by 3 bases and J by 4 bases, leaving 12 bases between them. The length of the CDR3 is 14 residues. In germline, CDR1 is KGHSH, CDR2 LQKENI. The CDR3 here is CASSPNRDGYGYTF. In DNA, the CDR3 is TGTGCCAGCTCACCTAACAGGGATGGCTATGGCTACACCTTC.

The chain couples TRBV2 to TRBJ2-1, with D possibly called TRBD1 or TRBD2 (5 bases each). The V end lost 8 bases, the J end lost 5 bases, and 16 bases lay between the germline ends. From germline, CDR1 is SNHLY and CDR2 FYNNEI. This CDR3 spans 14 amino acids. The CDR3 region is CASFRDPKNNEQFF. CDR3 sequence (DNA): TGTGCCAGCTTTAGGGACCCTAAGAACAATGAGCAGTTCTTC.

The chain combines TRBV12-5 with TRBJ2-7; either TRBD1 or TRBD2 may fit D (6 bases each). Germline-derived CDR1 and CDR2 are LGHNT and FRNRAP. Trimming removed 3 bases from V and 5 bases from J, with 14 bases in between. CDR3 length equals 14 residues. This CDR3 reads CASGFAGTINEQYF. As DNA, the CDR3 is TGTGCTAGTGGTTTTGCGGGGACAATCAACGAGCAGTACTTC.

This chain joins TRBV6-1 and TRBJ2-4; D unresolved. CDR3 size: 13 residues. V lost 3 bases to trimming and J lost 9 bases, with 12 bases between them. Germline V gives CDR1 MNHNS, CDR2 SASEGT. The CDR3 coding sequence is TGTGCCAGCAGTGAGCTACTCGTAAGCATTCAGTACTTC. Translation gives CASSELLVSIQYF.

This chain joins TRBV6-6 and TRBJ1-4; 7 nucleotides line up with TRBD1. V lost 7 bases, J lost 5 bases, and 10 bases stayed unmatched. This CDR3 spans 15 amino acids. In germline, CDR1 is MNHNY, CDR2 SVGAGI (reference sequence). CDR3 sequence reads: CASMQPGTDNEKLFF. CDR3 nucleotides: TGTGCCAGCATGCAACCCGGGACAGACAATGAAAAACTGTTTTTT.

CDR3 bases: TGTGCCAGCAGCGAAGGACAGTACAATCAGCCCCAGCATTTT. It codes for CASSEGQYNQPQHF. The chain employs TRBV11-2 and TRBJ1-5; TRBD1 is a possible D gene (6 bases). V dropped 5 bases and J dropped 3 bases, with 11 bases sitting between them. This CDR3 spans 14 amino acids. Per the germline V gene, CDR1 is SGHAT and CDR2 is FQNNGV. The full variable domain, its missing parts supplied by reference TRBV11-2 and TRBJ1-5, is EAGVAQSPRYKIIEKRQSVAFWCNPISGHATLYWYQQILGQGPKLLIQFQNNGVVDDSQLPKDRFSAERLKGVDSTLKIQPAKLEDSAVYLCASSEGQYNQPQHFGDGTRLSIL.